Below, one T cell receptor (beta chain) is given with its context. What it binds is unknown. CDR3 length: 16 residues. Germline V gene lookup returns CDR1 SEHNR and CDR2 FQNEAQ (reference sequence). The ends were cut back, 3 bases at V and 0 bases at J, with 12 bases in the middle. The data belong to a study of T cell repertoires in cytomegalovirus infection. About the study: The authors used CMV epitopes that were HLA-C-restricted (recently identified) and HLA-B-restricted (well studied). Whole-study findings and limits: Individuals carrying CMV plus the relevant HLA were identified by cumulative frequency of public TCR beta families. It was HLA-C-restricted CMV-specific TCR beta clonotypes that dominated the response ex vivo.

Via MiXCR, TCRdb re-called the reads, giving one row per CDR3 protein. This sample yields 600,000 to 700,000 distinct CDR3 sequences, of which around 32% are seen a single time; about 20% belongs to the top ten. V and J are TRBV7-9 and TRBJ2-1; no clear D. The input for sequencing was cultured PBMCs, taken from culture after CMV antigen stimulation. This TCR was sampled from a human donor in good health (CMV status not recorded). Some clones in this sample may be carry-over from other donors' samples. CDR3 in amino acids: CASSFVDLSSYNEQFF. In DNA form, the CDR3 reads TGTGCCAGCAGCTTCGTGGATCTGAGCTCCTACAATGAGCAGTTCTTC.